The sequence of this TCR beta chain was determined in a study of cytomegalovirus exposure and HLA in healthy donors. On the study more broadly: Earlier work reported approximately 110 million unique TCR beta sequences from about 180 million T cells.

PCR was performed using 60 Vbeta and 13 Jbeta primers. Sequenced by immunoSEQ multiplex PCR; TCRdb stores in-frame clones only, minus some. This sample carries approximately 190,000 clones, approximately 80% of them seen once, and the ten largest clones take around an eighth. The germline V and J ends were trimmed by 2 bases and 4 bases, with 8 bases remaining between them. Per germline, CDR1 GTSNPN and CDR2 SVGIG (reference sequence). This CDR3 is built from 12 residues. Notes on this clone: Its antigen is as yet unknown.

General observations from the study: Later on, an analysis found that several of the most significant clusters appeared to be linked to common viral pathogens, which included parvovirus B19. In a later analysis, CMV-associated beta chains were mostly HLA-associated, it appeared.

The sequencing sample was made of PBMCs. This rearrangement joins TRBV30 to TRBJ1-1; tentative D call: TRBD1 (5 bases). The TCR originated in a woman aged 25 to 39 in good health and CMV-seropositive. Here the CDR3 reads CAWSLGPTEAFF. CDR3 nucleotide sequence: TGTGCCTGGAGTTTGGGGCCCACTGAAGCTTTCTTT.